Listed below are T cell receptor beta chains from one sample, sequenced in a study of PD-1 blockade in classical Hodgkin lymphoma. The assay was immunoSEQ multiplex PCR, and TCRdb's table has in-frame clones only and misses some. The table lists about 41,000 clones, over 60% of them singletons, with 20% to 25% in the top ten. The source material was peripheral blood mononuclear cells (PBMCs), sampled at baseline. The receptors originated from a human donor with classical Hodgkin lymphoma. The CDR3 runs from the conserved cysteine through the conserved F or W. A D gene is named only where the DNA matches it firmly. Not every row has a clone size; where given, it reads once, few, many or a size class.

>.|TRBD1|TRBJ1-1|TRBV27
TGTGCCAGCAGTCCCCGGACAGGTAACACTGAAGCTTTCTTT
CASSPRTGNTEAFF
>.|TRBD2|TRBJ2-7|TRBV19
TGTGCCAGTAGTATTGAGTGGACTAGCGGGATCTACGAGCAGTACTTC
CASSIEWTSGIYEQYF
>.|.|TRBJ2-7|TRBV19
TGTGCCAGTAGTAGAAGGATGGTCTACGAGCAGTACTTC
CASSRRMVYEQYF
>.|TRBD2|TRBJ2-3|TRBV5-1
TGCGCCAGCAGTAGACTAGCAGATTATGATACGCAGTATTTT
CASSRLADYDTQYF
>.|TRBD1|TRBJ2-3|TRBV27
TGTGCCAGCGAATATTCGGGACAGGGGGTCACAGATACGCAGTATTTT
CASEYSGQGVTDTQYF
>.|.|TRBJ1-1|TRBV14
TGTGCCAGCAGCCAAGTACAGGTTCTCTCTGAAGCTTTCTTT
CASSQVQVLSEAFF
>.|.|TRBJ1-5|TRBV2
TGTGCCAGCAGTGACAGCATGGGGCCCCAGCATTTT
CASSDSMGPQHF
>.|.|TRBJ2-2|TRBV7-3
TGTGCCAGCAGCACGGACTCCGGCGGGGAGCTGTTTTTT
CASSTDSGGELFF
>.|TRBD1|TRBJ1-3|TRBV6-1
TGTGCCAGCAGTGAGGTGACAGGGTCCATATATTTT
CASSEVTGSIYF
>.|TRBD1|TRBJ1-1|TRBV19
TGTGCCAGTAGGCCAGGGGGCTTGTACACTGAAGCTTTCTTT
CASRPGGLYTEAFF
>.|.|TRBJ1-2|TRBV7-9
TGTGCCAGCAGCCCCGGGGGGGTTAGTCGGCAGGGGTCGGATGGCTACACCTTC
CASSPGGVSRQGSDGYTF
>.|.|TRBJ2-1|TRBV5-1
TGCGCCAGCACCTTACGTACCGGGACCAGAAATGAGCAGTTCTTC
CASTLRTGTRNEQFF
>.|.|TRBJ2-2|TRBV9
TGTGCCAGCAGCGTAGCGACCGGGGAGCTGTTTTTT
CASSVATGELFF
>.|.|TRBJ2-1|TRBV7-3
TGTGCCAGCAGCCCGTGGGGAAACAGTGACAATGAGCAGTTCTTC
CASSPWGNSDNEQFF
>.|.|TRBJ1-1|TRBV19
TGTGCCAGTCCCGCTAGTTCTGAAGCTTTCTTT
CASPASSEAFF
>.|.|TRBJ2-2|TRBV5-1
TGCGCCAGCAGCTTCGGGACAGCGGGAGCGGGCACCGGGGAGCTGTTTTTT
CASSFGTAGAGTGELFF
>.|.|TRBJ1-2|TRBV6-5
TGTGCCAGCAGTTACTCTCGGCTGCCTAGCTATGGCTACACCTTC
CASSYSRLPSYGYTF
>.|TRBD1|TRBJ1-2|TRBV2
TGTGCCAGCAGTTTGATCAACAGGGGGCGATCGAATGGCTACACCTTC
CASSLINRGRSNGYTF
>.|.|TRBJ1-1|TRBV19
TGTGCCAGTAGTATAGGACAGTTCACTGAAGCTTTCTTT
CASSIGQFTEAFF
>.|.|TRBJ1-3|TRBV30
TGTGCCTGGAGTGTACTGGGGCAGCTCTCTGGAAACACCATATATTTT
CAWSVLGQLSGNTIYF
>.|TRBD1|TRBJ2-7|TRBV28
TGTGCCAGCAGTCCTTATGGGCGACAGGGGCTAAGCTCCTACGAGCAGTACTTC
CASSPYGRQGLSSYEQYF
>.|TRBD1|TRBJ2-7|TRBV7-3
TGTGCCAGCAGCCGGGACAGGGGCTACGAGCAGTACTTC
CASSRDRGYEQYF
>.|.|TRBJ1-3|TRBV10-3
TGTGCCATCTCTCATTCCGGGGCCTCTTCTGGAAACACCATATATTTT
CAISHSGASSGNTIYF
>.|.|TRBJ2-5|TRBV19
TGTGCCAGTAGTTACACTACTCAAGAGACCCAGTACTTC
CASSYTTQETQYF
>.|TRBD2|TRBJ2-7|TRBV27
TGTGCCAGCAGTTCCTGGACTAGCGGCGGATACGAGCAGTACTTC
CASSSWTSGGYEQYF
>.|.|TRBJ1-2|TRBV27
TGTGCCAGCAAATTCGACGGGGAGAACTATGGCTACACCTTC
CASKFDGENYGYTF
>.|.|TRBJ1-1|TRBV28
TGTGCCAGCAGTTTGGGTCGAGGGGCCGTCTTCACTGAAGCTTTCTTT
CASSLGRGAVFTEAFF
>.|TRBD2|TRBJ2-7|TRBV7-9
TGTGCCAGCAGCCGCGGGAGGACTTTACTCTACGAGCAGTACTTC
CASSRGRTLLYEQYF
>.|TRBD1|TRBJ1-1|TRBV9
TGTGCCAGCAGCGTAGGGGACAGTGAGATGAACACTGAAGCTTTCTTT
CASSVGDSEMNTEAFF
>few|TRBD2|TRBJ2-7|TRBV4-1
TGCGCCAGCAGCCAAGATATGGCGTTGCGGGGGACTAGCGGGAGTTACGAGCAGTACTTC
CASSQDMALRGTSGSYEQYF
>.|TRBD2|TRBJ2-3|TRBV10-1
TGCGCCAGCATCACGCGGGAGTATGGCACAGATACGCAGTATTTT
CASITREYGTDTQYF
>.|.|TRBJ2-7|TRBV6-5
TGTGCCAGCAGTCTTAGCGTCCTGAGCTCCTACGAGCAGTACTTC
CASSLSVLSSYEQYF
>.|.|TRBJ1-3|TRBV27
TGTGCCAGCAGTTTTTCCGGACTTGGCTCTGGAAACACCATATATTTT
CASSFSGLGSGNTIYF
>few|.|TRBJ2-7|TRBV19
TGTGCCAGTAGTAGCGGAACCTACGAGCAGTACTTC
CASSSGTYEQYF
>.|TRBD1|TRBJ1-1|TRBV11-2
TGTGCCAGCAGCCACCCGGACAGGGTAGTGATCGGGCTCACTGAAGCTTTCTTT
CASSHPDRVVIGLTEAFF
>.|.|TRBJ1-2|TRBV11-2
TGTGCCAGCAGCTTAACGACCTGGGGCTACACCTTC
CASSLTTWGYTF
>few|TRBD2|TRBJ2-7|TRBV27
TGTGCCAGCAGTTTAGTTGGGACTAGCGGAACCTACGAGCAGTACTTC
CASSLVGTSGTYEQYF
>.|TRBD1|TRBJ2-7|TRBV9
TGTGCCAGCAGCCCCGGACAGGAGATTTCCTACGAGCAGTACTTC
CASSPGQEISYEQYF
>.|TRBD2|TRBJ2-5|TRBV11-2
TGTGCCAGCAGCTGGACTAGCGGCGAGACCCAGTACTTC
CASSWTSGETQYF
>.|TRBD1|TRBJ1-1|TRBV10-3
TGTGCCGCTGAGGGGGCCATGAACACTGAAGCTTTCTTT
CAAEGAMNTEAFF
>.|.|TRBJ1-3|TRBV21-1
TGTGCCAGCAGCATCCCAACAGGAGGATTTAGAAACACCATATATTTT
CASSIPTGGFRNTIYF
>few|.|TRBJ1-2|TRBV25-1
TGTGCCAGCAGTGAATATCAAACGGGCTACACCTTC
CASSEYQTGYTF
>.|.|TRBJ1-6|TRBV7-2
TGTGCCAGCAGCTCTACGGTCCGCGCCGGGGGTCATAATTCACCCCTCCACTTT
CASSSTVRAGGHNSPLHF
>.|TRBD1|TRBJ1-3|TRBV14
TGTGCCAGCAGCCAATTCACAGGGGGCACTGGAAACACCATATATTTT
CASSQFTGGTGNTIYF
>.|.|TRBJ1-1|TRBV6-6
TGTGCCAGCGCCAGGGGCAACACTGAAGCTTTCTTT
CASARGNTEAFF
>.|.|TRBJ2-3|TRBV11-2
TGTGCCAGCAGCTTAGGAGTCGGCACAGATACGCAGTATTTT
CASSLGVGTDTQYF
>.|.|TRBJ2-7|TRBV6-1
TGTGCCAGCAGTGAGTGGGGTTACTACGAGCAGTACTTC
CASSEWGYYEQYF
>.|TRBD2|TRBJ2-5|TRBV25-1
TGTGCCAGCAGCCGGGGACTAGCGGGAGTAGAGACCCAGTACTTC
CASSRGLAGVETQYF
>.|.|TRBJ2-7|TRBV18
TGTGCCAGCTCAAGGCCGGGTACCTACGAGCAGTACTTC
CASSRPGTYEQYF
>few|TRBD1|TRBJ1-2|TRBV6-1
TGTGCCAGCAGTGGGACAGGAGAATATGGCTACACCTTC
CASSGTGEYGYTF
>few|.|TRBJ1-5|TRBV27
TGTGCCAGCACTCTAAAGAATGGTCAGCCCCAGCATTTT
CASTLKNGQPQHF
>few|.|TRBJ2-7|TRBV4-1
TGCGCCAGCAGCCAAGTAGGCTACGAGCAGTACTTC
CASSQVGYEQYF
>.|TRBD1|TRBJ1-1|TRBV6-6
TGTGCCAGCAGTCAGGGGGTTAGCACTGAAGCTTTCTTT
CASSQGVSTEAFF
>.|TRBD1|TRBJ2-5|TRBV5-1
TGCGCCAGCAGCTCGGGACAGGGGAAAGAGACCCAGTACTTC
CASSSGQGKETQYF
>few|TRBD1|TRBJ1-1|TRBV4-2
TGTGCCAGCAGCTTCGGGACAGGGGGCGATCTGACTGAAGCTTTCTTT
CASSFGTGGDLTEAFF
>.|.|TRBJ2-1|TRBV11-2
TGTGCCAGCAGCCTCCCAGGAAGGCAGTTCTTC
CASSLPGRQFF